This T cell receptor beta chain was identified in a study of CD8 T cells in Susac syndrome. The overall study: Patients with Susac syndrome were therapy-naive, on corticosteroids, or on intravenous immunoglobulin alone at the time that blood was drawn.

The V end was cut by 4 bases, the J end by 4 bases, with 8 bases between. CDR3 length: 14 amino acids. The germline V gene has CDR1 MNHEY and CDR2 SMNVEV (reference sequence). This clonotype turned up a few times. Its antigen is unknown. With random hexamers, reverse transcription was performed on roughly 0.45 to 1 ug of RNA. An immunoSEQ multiplex PCR amplified TCR beta CDR3 over 54 Vbeta and 13 Jbeta. TCRdb re-analysed the immunoSEQ multiplex PCR reads in MiXCR, keeping a single row per CDR3 protein. The sample shows some 150,000 distinct CDR3 sequences, nearly 97% of them seen only once. The authors carried out high-throughput sequencing of TCR beta. They applied it to CD8+ and CD4+ T cells obtained from blood. The study's findings and limits: CD4+ T cell repertoires in Susac syndrome exhibited no evidence of clonal expansion.

V is TRBV27 and J is TRBJ2-6; possible D gene TRBD1, 5 bases. This TCR derives from a human donor with Susac syndrome. Specimen: CD4+ T cells from PBMCs. CDR3 residues: CASSSRAGANVLTF. As DNA, the CDR3 is TGTGCCAGCAGTTCCAGGGCGGGGGCCAACGTCCTGACTTTC.